The 25 T cell receptor beta chains listed next were all sequenced from one sample in a study of breast tumors, draining lymph nodes, adjacent tissues. Axillary draining lymph nodes of breast cancer patients supplied the node samples. TCRdb passed the multiplex PCR reads through MiXCR, listing each CDR3 protein once. The sample gives around 130,000 distinct CDR3 sequences, about 31% of which show up once; roughly 2.3% is in the top ten. The sample consisted of axillary lymph node tissue. The receptors were sampled from a female donor with breast cancer. Some clones in this sample may be carry-over from other donors' samples.

This clonotype was detected ten times or more. V and J are TRBV7-6 and TRBJ2-2; D is unresolved. CDR1 and CDR2 (germline): SGHVS, FNYEAQ. The CDR3 totals 13 residues. V lost 2 bases and J 2 bases, leaving 3 bases between the germline ends. CDR3 in amino acids: CASSLSNTGELFF. For the CDR3, the DNA is TGTGCCAGCAGCTTATCCAACACCGGGGAGCTGTTTTTT.

This clonotype was observed a few times. With a much larger clone just one base away, this may be a read error. The conserved phenylalanine or tryptophan is not found at the CDR3 terminus, so this likely reflects a read error. The gene calls are TRBV7-2 and TRBJ2-1, with 8 bases identical to TRBD2. The CDR3 runs 19 residues. Germline CDR1 reads SGHTA; CDR2 reads FQGNSA. V was pared by 1 base and J by 0 bases, with 11 bases of the junction left unmatched. CDR3 region: CASSLVGSGDLFSYNEQFL. DNA for the CDR3: TGTGCCAGCAGCTTAGTGGGTAGCGGGGACCTGTTCTCCTACAATGAGCAGTTCCTC.

This rearrangement joins TRBV2 to TRBJ2-1; D tentatively reads TRBD1 or TRBD2 (5 bases each). Trimming removed 5 bases at V and 8 bases at J, with 25 bases between. CDR1 is SNHLY and CDR2 is FYNNEI in the germline V gene. The CDR3 runs 17 residues. CDR3 sequence reads: CASSSYDLSGSIYEQFF. In nucleotides, the CDR3 is TGTGCCAGCAGTTCGTACGACCTCTCAGGGAGTATATATGAGCAGTTCTTC.

The rearrangement links TRBV5-1 to TRBJ1-2; D might be TRBD1 (6 bases). Germline V gene lookup returns CDR1 SGHRS and CDR2 YFSETQ. The V gene lost 3 bases and the J gene lost 4 bases, with 16 bases spanning the gap. This CDR3 is built from 15 residues. Written as DNA, the CDR3 is TGCGCCAGCAGCTCATCGGGGGCCAGCTTCTATGGCTACACCTTC. Translation: CASSSSGASFYGYTF. The full variable domain, with the rest looked up from reference TRBV5-1 and TRBJ1-2, is KAGVTQTPRYLIKTRGQQVTLSCSPISGHRSVSWYQQTPGQGLQFLFEYFSETQRNKGNFPGRFSGRQFSNSRSEMNVSTLELGDSALYLCASSSSGASFYGYTFGSGTRLTVV.

There are many counts of this clonotype. The chain couples TRBV19 to TRBJ2-2; D is unclear. The V and J ends lost 1 base and 0 bases respectively, with 9 bases between them. Germline values: CDR1 LNHDA, CDR2 SQIVND (reference sequence). CDR3 length equals 16 residues. CDR3 DNA sequence: TGTGCCAGTAGTATAGGTTGGACCTCGAACACCGGGGAGCTGTTTTTT. The encoded protein is CASSIGWTSNTGELFF. Full variable domain (rest looked up from reference TRBV19 and TRBJ2-2): DGGITQSPKYLFRKEGQNVTLSCEQNLNHDAMYWYRQDPGQGLRLIYYSQIVNDFQKGDIAEGYSVSREKKESFPLTVTSAQKNPTAFYLCASSIGWTSNTGELFFGEGSRLTVL.

In nucleotides, the CDR3 is TGTGCCAGCAGTTTTGGTGGGCTAAAGCTGTTTTTT. Translated, it gives CASSFGGLKLFF. The chain carries TRBV27 and TRBJ2-2, with D uncertain. V lost 3 bases to trimming and J lost 12 bases, with 11 bases between them. The CDR3 runs 12 residues. The germline gives CDR1 MNHEY, CDR2 SMNVEV (reference sequence).

This clonotype was found many times. The V and J genes are TRBV3-1 and TRBJ2-1, with TRBD1 matching 9 bases. With 3 bases clipped from V and 9 bases from J, the junction kept 6 bases outside the gene matches. Germline V lookup: CDR1 LGHDT, CDR2 YNNKEL (reference sequence). The CDR3 extends over 14 amino acids. The CDR3 region is CASSQGQGRGEQFF. Written as DNA, the CDR3 is TGTGCCAGCAGCCAGGGACAGGGCCGTGGTGAGCAGTTCTTC.

Many counts were recorded for this clonotype. This rearrangement joins TRBV12-3 or TRBV12-4 to TRBJ1-2; the D is unclear. The CDR3 is made up of 13 amino acids. Trimming left V 6 bases short and J 2 bases short, with 10 bases between. The CDR3 sequence: CASSFGVNYGYTF. CDR3 coding DNA: TGTGCCAGCAGCTTCGGTGTAAACTATGGCTACACCTTC.

This clonotype was recorded many times. This chain's CDR3 is CASSFTSGGDYYNEQFF. The CDR3 DNA is TGCGCCAGCAGCTTTACTAGCGGGGGGGATTACTACAATGAGCAGTTCTTC. V gene TRBV5-1 combines with J gene TRBJ2-1; 13 positions match TRBD2. With V trimmed by 2 bases and J by 3 bases, 5 bases remained unmatched. This CDR3 has 17 amino acids. Germline CDR1 is SGHRS and CDR2 is YFSETQ.

This clonotype has at least ten counts. The genes are TRBV7-9 and TRBJ1-2; D is unclear. V shed 7 bases and J shed 6 bases, with 15 bases lying between them. CDR1 and CDR2 from the germline V gene are SEHNR and FQNEAQ (reference sequence). The CDR3 has 13 residues. Written as DNA, the CDR3 is TGTGCCAGCACTGGCTGGGAGTTGGATGGCTACACCTTC. The encoded protein is CASTGWELDGYTF.

The chain uses TRBV2 and TRBJ2-7; possibly TRBD2 for D (5 bases). Germline V gives CDR1 SNHLY, CDR2 FYNNEI. The CDR3 covers 13 residues. V was trimmed by 8 bases and J by 4 bases, leaving 15 bases between them. This CDR3 is CASQDGGLYEQYF. CDR3 nucleotide sequence: TGTGCCAGCCAGGACGGTGGACTTTACGAGCAGTACTTC.

At least ten counts were recorded for this clonotype. This rearrangement joins TRBV3-1 to TRBJ2-4; perhaps D is TRBD1 or TRBD2 (5 bases each). V lost 4 bases and J 7 bases, leaving 11 bases between the germline ends. Germline values: CDR1 LGHDT, CDR2 YNNKEL (reference sequence). CDR3 length: 13 residues. The chain's CDR3 is CASSLGPGNIQYF. CDR3 nucleotide sequence: TGTGCCAGCAGCCTGGGGCCGGGGAACATTCAGTACTTC. Using reference TRBV3-1 and TRBJ2-4 for the parts outside the CDR3, the full variable domain is DTAVSQTPKYLVTQMGNDKSIKCEQNLGHDTMYWYKQDSKKFLKIMFSYNNKELIINETVPNRFSPKSPDKAHLNLHINSLELGDSAVYFCASSLGPGNIQYFGAGTRLSVL.

This clonotype was counted many times. One end of the junction is discordant with germline, which a read error may explain. The rearrangement uses TRBV5-1 and TRBJ1-6; 8 bases agree with TRBD1. Germline loops: CDR1 SGHRS, CDR2 YFSETQ. CDR3 length: 14 amino acids. CDR3 protein: CASSGTGGNSPLHF. The CDR3 DNA follows: TGTGCCAGCAGCGGGACAGGCGGCAATTCACCCCTCCACTTT.

This clonotype showed up many times. The V call is TRBV7-9, the J call TRBJ2-5, with no clear D. CDR3 length equals 12 residues. Per germline, CDR1 SEHNR and CDR2 FQNEAQ (reference sequence). V was cut by 7 bases and J by 5 bases, with 11 bases left in between. The CDR3 here is CASTPTGETQYF. The CDR3 DNA follows: TGTGCCAGCACCCCTACTGGGGAGACCCAGTACTTC.

This clonotype was recorded many times. CDR3 region: CSARDQQGGNQPQHF. The CDR3, as DNA: TGCAGTGCTAGAGATCAACAGGGGGGCAATCAGCCCCAGCATTTT. The V gene is TRBV20-1, the J gene TRBJ1-5; TRBD1 aligns across 8 bases. CDR1 and CDR2 from the germline V gene are DFQATT and SNEGSKA (reference sequence). The CDR3 is 15 residues long. The V segment lost 0 bases and the J segment 2 bases; nucleotides outside the gene matches: 3.

The genes are TRBV6-1 and TRBJ2-1; D possibly uses TRBD1 or TRBD2 (5 bases each). The germline V gene encodes CDR1 MNHNS and CDR2 SASEGT. The V end was cut by 5 bases, the J end by 6 bases, with 14 bases between. This CDR3 has 14 amino acids. The DNA for the CDR3 is TGTGCCAGCAGTCTACGCCGAGGGGTCAATGAGCAGTTCTTC. Translating it yields CASSLRRGVNEQFF.

This clonotype was observed many times. This chain uses TRBV6-5 with TRBJ1-3, with D tentatively TRBD1 (5 bases). The CDR3 contains 14 residues. Germline lookup yields CDR1 MNHEY and CDR2 SVGAGI. Trimming removed 2 bases from V and 9 bases from J, with 14 bases in between. The CDR3 DNA sequence: TGTGCCAGCAGTTACGGGACCGCCGGAGCCACCATATATTTT. Translation: CASSYGTAGATIYF.

This clonotype came up a few times. Since a much larger clone is just one base distant, this may be a read error. This sequence joins TRBV6-1 and TRBJ1-2; 8 bases are a match to TRBD1. The CDR3 covers 14 residues. J was trimmed by 4 bases and V by 8 bases; bases with no gene match: 9. Germline V CDR1 and CDR2: MNHNS, SASEGT. CDR3 nucleotide sequence: TGTGCCAGCGGGCGGGACAGGTGGTTCTATGGCTACACCTTC. It yields the protein CASGRDRWFYGYTF.

A word on this clonotype: The CDR3 end shows no conserved phenylalanine or tryptophan, and so a read error is likely. No DNA is shown, since the ends of the CDR3 on it are uncertain; the CDR3 is the one TCRdb lists. The chain employs TRBV29-1 and TRBJ2-1; TRBD1, the D gene given by the table, was not confirmed from the DNA. The germline V gene has CDR1 SQVTM and CDR2 ANQGSEA. The length of the CDR3 is 10 amino acids, counting both ends. The CDR3 sequence: CSACGTGVFL.

This clonotype has ten or more counts. The chain recombines TRBV4-2 with TRBJ1-4; D unresolved. CDR1 is LGHNA, CDR2 YNFKEQ, per germline. V was cut by 0 bases and J by 5 bases, with 10 bases left in between. The CDR3 runs 15 residues. The CDR3 DNA reads TGTGCCAGCAGCCAAGAAGACATTTGGAATGAAAAACTGTTTTTT. Protein: CASSQEDIWNEKLFF.

There are many counts of this clonotype. This chain links TRBV9 with TRBJ2-3; 8 bases map to TRBD2. The CDR3 contains 16 residues. The trim removed 4 bases at V and 0 bases at J, leaving 7 bases unmatched. Germline V lookup: CDR1 SGDLS, CDR2 YYNGEE. CDR3 region: CASSPTSGSSTDTQYF. The CDR3 DNA sequence: TGTGCCAGCAGCCCTACTAGCGGATCCAGCACAGATACGCAGTATTTT.

In this sample, this clonotype turned up many times. The chain couples TRBV7-2 to TRBJ2-4, with 9 nucleotides matching TRBD1. CDR1 is SGHTA, CDR2 FQGNSA, per germline. Unmatched junction bases numbered 3, after V lost 5 bases and J lost 7 bases. This CDR3 is 13 amino acids long. The CDR3 DNA follows: TGTGCCAGCAGCCCCGGGACAGGGAACATTCAGTACTTC. Translated: CASSPGTGNIQYF.

This clonotype occurred once. The chain joins TRBV24-1 to TRBJ2-2, with 7 bases lining up with TRBD1. There are 13 residues in the CDR3. Germline V lookup: CDR1 KGHDR, CDR2 SFDVKD. The CDR3 region is CARRRDSTGELFF. The CDR3 DNA sequence: TGTGCTAGAAGAAGGGACAGTACCGGGGAGCTGTTTTTT.

This chain connects TRBV3-1 to TRBJ2-5; a weak D match, TRBD1 (5 bases). The V gene's germline CDR1 is LGHDT and CDR2 YNNKEL (reference sequence). Trimming removed 7 bases from V and 5 bases from J, with 14 bases in between. There are 13 residues in the CDR3. CDR3 sequence reads: CASTYRNSETQYF. The CDR3, as DNA: TGTGCCAGCACTTACAGGAACTCGGAGACCCAGTACTTC.

This clonotype was seen repeatedly, ten times or more. The chain recombines TRBV10-2 with TRBJ1-5, with D hard to call. The CDR3 covers 14 residues. The ends were cut back, 5 bases at V and 0 bases at J, with 8 bases in the middle. The germline gives CDR1 WSHSY, CDR2 SAAADI. CDR3 sequence reads: CASSRGNSNQPQHF. In DNA form, the CDR3 reads TGCGCCAGCAGTCGGGGAAATAGCAATCAGCCCCAGCATTTT.